A single sample is the source of the 32 T cell receptor beta chains below, sequenced in a study of vaccination and CD4 T cells after COVID-19. Treatment of the sample: roughly 10-day PBMC culture with coronavirus spike peptide pools or control peptides (ViraFEST assay). CD4+ T cells that had been cultured provided DNA sequenced with the Oncomine TCR Beta short-read assay. TCRdb itself ran the PCR reads through MiXCR, one entry per CDR3 protein. The sample contains 20,000 or so distinct CDR3 sequences, roughly 29% of which appear only once. No antigen is known for these receptors. Sequenced input: cultured CD4+ T cells from blood. The receptors were sampled from a human donor with COVID-19.

J is TRBJ2-5 and V is TRBV5-1; 9 nucleotides align to TRBD1. The J segment lost 4 bases and the V segment lost 7 bases, leaving 11 bases of the junction unmatched. The CDR3 loop spans 15 amino acids. Germline V gene sequence: CDR1 SGHRS, CDR2 YFSETQ. The CDR3 loop is CASGEMLGQGETQYF. CDR3 DNA sequence: TGCGCCAGCGGAGAAATGTTGGGACAGGGAGAGACCCAGTACTTC.

The V and J genes are TRBV4-3 and TRBJ2-4, with 8 positions matching TRBD1. CDR1 LGHNA and CDR2 YSLEER come from the germline V gene. The CDR3 runs 18 residues. V lost 2 bases and J lost 0; bases outside the gene matches: 9. DNA for the CDR3: TGCGCCAGCAGCCAAACCGGGACAGGCGATATAGCCAAAAACATTCAGTACTTC. Protein product: CASSQTGTGDIAKNIQYF.

By frequency in the sample, this clonotype is medium-sized. The chain combines TRBV24-1 with TRBJ1-2, with TRBD1 matching over 8 bases. The germline gives CDR1 KGHDR, CDR2 SFDVKD. The CDR3 totals 14 residues. J gave up 6 bases and V 1 base, and 3 bases lay outside the gene matches. CDR3 DNA: TGTGCCACCAGTGATTTACAGGGGGTGAATGGCTACACCTTC. Translated, it gives CATSDLQGVNGYTF.

This clonotype was picked up one time. The chain links TRBV7-9 to TRBJ2-1; 11 positions match TRBD2. The germline CDR1 and CDR2 sequences are SEHNR and FQNEAQ (reference sequence). The CDR3 contains 16 residues. J gave up 3 bases and V 1 base, and 2 bases lay outside the gene matches. CDR3 sequence reads: CASSLDSGGVYNEQFF. CDR3 bases: TGTGCCAGCAGCTTAGATAGCGGGGGGGTCTACAATGAGCAGTTCTTC. Full variable domain (rest looked up from reference TRBV7-9 and TRBJ2-1): DTGVSQNPRHKITKRGQNVTFRCDPISEHNRLYWYRQTLGQGPEFLTYFQNEAQLEKSRLLSDRFSAERPKGSFSTLEIQRTEQGDSAMYLCASSLDSGGVYNEQFFGPGTRLTVL.

The chain joins TRBV5-1 to TRBJ2-3; 10 nucleotides line up with TRBD1. This CDR3 has 18 residues. CDR1 is SGHRS and CDR2 is YFSETQ in the germline V gene. J was trimmed by 0 bases and V by 4 bases; bases with no gene match: 11. The CDR3 DNA is TGCGCCAGCAGCGTAACCGGGACAGGGGCTTCTAGCACAGATACGCAGTATTTT. Translation: CASSVTGTGASSTDTQYF.

By proportion, this clonotype is medium-sized. The germline gene is not matched at one end of the junction; a read error may be the cause. The gene calls are TRBV5-6 and TRBJ2-1; D may be TRBD2 (5 bases). There are 12 residues in the CDR3. Germline V gene data show CDR1 as SGHDT and CDR2 as YYEEEE. The CDR3 here is CASSLDSDEQFF. As DNA, the CDR3 is TGTGCCAGCAGTTTGGACTCAGATGAGCAGTTCTTC.

Turning to this clonotype: The germline gene is not matched at one end of the junction; a read error may be the cause. The chain links TRBV28 to TRBJ1-1; D might be TRBD1 (6 bases). Per the germline V gene, CDR1 is MDHEN and CDR2 is SYDVKM. The length of the CDR3 is 14 residues. The CDR3 bases are TGTGCCAGCAGAGCTGGGACACTGAACGCTGAAGCTTTCTTT. Protein: CASRAGTLNAEAFF.

The chain uses TRBV3-1 and TRBJ1-5; D is undetermined. The CDR3 totals 13 residues. Germline CDR1 is LGHDT and CDR2 is YNNKEL (reference sequence). The V gene lost 4 bases and the J gene lost 8 bases, with 12 bases spanning the gap. The CDR3 is CASSPRHLEPQHF. CDR3 in DNA: TGTGCCAGCAGCCCACGACACTTAGAGCCCCAGCATTTT.

This clonotype was seen more than once but under ten times. V is TRBV5-4 and J is TRBJ2-7; 9 bases match TRBD1. The CDR3 covers 12 residues. V dropped 8 bases and J dropped 9; count of bases not matched to a gene: 9. Germline V gives CDR1 SGHNT, CDR2 YYREEE (reference sequence). The CDR3 nucleotides are TGTGCCAGTGGACAGGGGTCGGACGCGCAGTACTTC. Translating gives CASGQGSDAQYF.

Only a few counts were recorded for this clonotype. The chain combines TRBV10-3 with TRBJ1-1, with TRBD1 matching over 8 bases. V shed 4 bases, J shed 1 base, and the junction held 2 bases outside the gene matches. The CDR3 covers 14 residues. Germline V gene data show CDR1 as ENHRY and CDR2 as SYGVKD. DNA for the CDR3: TGTGCCATCAGTGCCGACAGGGGGAACACTGAAGCTTTCTTT. This gives the protein CAISADRGNTEAFF.

This chain connects TRBV12-5 to TRBJ1-2, with D hard to call. This CDR3 region has 14 residues. Per germline, CDR1 LGHNT and CDR2 FRNRAP. Trimming removed 3 bases at V and 8 bases at J, with 16 bases between. In nucleotides, the CDR3 is TGTGCTAGTGGTTTTTCGGCCAGAGCGGGGGGCTACACCTTC. It specifies CASGFSARAGGYTF.

The chain links TRBV11-2 to TRBJ1-3, with a tentative D call TRBD1 (6 bases). The V end lost 2 bases, the J end lost 1 base, and 9 bases lay between the germline ends. The CDR3 has 15 residues. Germline V gene data show CDR1 as SGHAT and CDR2 as FQNNGV. The CDR3 here is CASSLWGQSGNTIYF. DNA of the CDR3: TGTGCCAGCAGCTTATGGGGACAATCTGGAAACACCATATATTTT.

This chain joins TRBV6-1 and TRBJ1-2, with 7 positions matching TRBD1. J gave up 6 bases and V 6 bases, and 13 bases lay outside the gene matches. Germline V gives CDR1 MNHNS, CDR2 SASEGT. The CDR3 is made up of 15 amino acids. CDR3 nucleotide sequence: TGTGCCAGCAGCCGTCCCGTGACAGGGAGGAATGGCTACACCTTC. Protein sequence: CASSRPVTGRNGYTF.

The CDR3 protein is CASSESRLPAYEQYF. The CDR3, as DNA: TGCGCCAGCAGTGAGTCGCGGCTACCTGCCTACGAGCAGTACTTC. The chain is built from TRBV10-2 and TRBJ2-7; D uncertain. The ends were cut back, 0 bases at V and 2 bases at J, with 11 bases in the middle. The CDR3 has 15 residues. Germline CDR1 reads WSHSY; CDR2 reads SAAADI.

The chain recombines TRBV5-1 with TRBJ2-3, with D possibly TRBD2 on 5 matching bases. Trimming stripped 4 bases from V and 0 bases from J, with 12 bases between. The CDR3 is made up of 15 amino acids. CDR1 is SGHRS, CDR2 YFSETQ, per germline. The CDR3 nucleotides are TGCGCCAGCAGCCTTCGGGGATTGAGCACAGATACGCAGTATTTT. Translating it yields CASSLRGLSTDTQYF.

This clonotype is judged medium-sized. The chain links TRBV30 to TRBJ1-5; TRBD1 is a possible D gene (5 bases). Germline loops: CDR1 GTSNPN, CDR2 SVGIG (reference sequence). CDR3 length equals 14 residues. Trimming stripped 0 bases from V and 6 bases from J, with 12 bases between. The CDR3 loop is CAWSVQGGSQPQHF. CDR3 DNA sequence: TGTGCCTGGAGTGTGCAGGGTGGTAGTCAGCCCCAGCATTTT.

This chain links TRBV4-1 with TRBJ1-2; D is ambiguous. The CDR3 length is 16 residues. V shed 1 base and J shed 8 bases, with 20 bases lying between them. Germline V CDR1 and CDR2: MGHRA, YSYEKL. The CDR3 spells CASSQGVSPRRSGYTF. CDR3 DNA: TGCGCCAGCAGCCAAGGTGTGAGTCCGAGGAGGAGCGGCTACACCTTC.

In this sample, this clonotype turned up a few times. The V and J genes are TRBV6-2 or TRBV6-3 and TRBJ2-1, with 11 bases identical to TRBD2. Germline V gene sequence: CDR1 MNHEY, CDR2 SVGEGT. This CDR3 spans 16 amino acids. V shed 6 bases, J shed 3 bases, and the junction held 7 bases outside the gene matches. CDR3 in amino acids: CASSSPLAGGYNEQFF. The DNA for the CDR3 is TGTGCCAGCAGCTCACCCCTAGCGGGGGGCTACAATGAGCAGTTCTTC.

The rearrangement joins TRBV6-1 to TRBJ2-3; D gene uncertain. Per the germline V gene, CDR1 is MNHNS and CDR2 is SASEGT. CDR3 size: 14 residues. The V and J ends lost 10 bases and 2 bases respectively, with 16 bases between them. The CDR3 loop reads CATSAGPLTDTQYF. The CDR3 DNA reads as TGTGCCACCTCTGCCGGGCCCCTCACAGATACGCAGTATTTT.

The gene calls are TRBV15 and TRBJ2-3, with D possibly being TRBD2 (6 bases). The V end was cut by 2 bases, the J end by 0 bases, with 12 bases between. The germline V gene has CDR1 LNHNV and CDR2 YYDKDF (reference sequence). CDR3 length equals 16 residues. CDR3 in DNA: TGTGCCACCAGCAGACCCGGGACTTCTAGCACAGATACGCAGTATTTT. Its protein product is CATSRPGTSSTDTQYF.

The sample holds a few counts of this clonotype. The genes are TRBV25-1 and TRBJ1-1; D uncertain. The CDR3 runs to 14 residues. V was trimmed by 5 bases and J by 3 bases, leaving 13 bases between them. CDR1 is MGHDK and CDR2 is SYGVNS in the germline V gene. DNA of the CDR3: TGTGCCAGCAGTCGCCGGTGGCAGGACACTGAAGCTTTCTTT. Translating it yields CASSRRWQDTEAFF. The entire variable domain, with the rest obtained from reference TRBV25-1 and TRBJ1-1, is as follows: EADIYQTPRYLVIGTGKKITLECSQTMGHDKMYWYQQDPGMELHLIHYSYGVNSTEKGDLSSESTVSRIRTEHFPLTLESARPSHTSQYLCASSRRWQDTEAFFGQGTRLTVV.

This chain links TRBV3-1 with TRBJ2-5, with 13 nucleotides matching TRBD2. The CDR3 is made up of 17 amino acids. Looked up from germline, CDR1 is LGHDT and CDR2 is YNNKEL (reference sequence). J gave up 3 bases and V 3 bases, and 7 bases lay outside the gene matches. The CDR3 bases are TGTGCCAGCAGCCATCGCGGACTAGCGGGGGTCAAAGAGACCCAGTACTTC. Translated, it gives CASSHRGLAGVKETQYF.

J is TRBJ1-6 and V is TRBV10-1; D is ambiguous. Germline V CDR1 and CDR2: WNHNN, SYGVQD (reference sequence). Trimming stripped 0 bases from V and 6 bases from J, with 12 bases between. This CDR3 spans 16 amino acids. The CDR3 DNA reads TGCGCCAGCAGTGAGTCGCTCGGAGGCGGTAATTCACCCCTCCACTTT. This sequence encodes CASSESLGGGNSPLHF.

Only a few counts were recorded for this clonotype. This chain joins TRBV9 and TRBJ1-6, with D maybe TRBD1 (5 bases). This CDR3 region has 16 residues. Germline CDR1 SGDLS, CDR2 YYNGEE. V was cut by 4 bases and J by 9 bases, with 20 bases left in between. In DNA, the CDR3 is TGTGCCAGCAGCCCAACCGGGACCCCCGGGGGTTCACCCCTCCACTTT. It yields the protein CASSPTGTPGGSPLHF.

The CDR3 here is CSEWSWGETQYF. The CDR3 bases are TGCAGTGAATGGAGCTGGGGAGAGACCCAGTACTTC. The V call is TRBV20-1, the J call TRBJ2-5; no reliable D call. Germline V gene sequence: CDR1 DFQATT, CDR2 SNEGSKA (reference sequence). This CDR3 spans 12 amino acids. Trimming shortened V by 7 bases and J by 4 bases, and 13 bases separated the two germline ends.

V is TRBV19 and J is TRBJ1-1, with no clear D. Germline-derived CDR1 and CDR2 are LNHDA and SQIVND (reference sequence). Between the trimmed V and J ends, which lost 7 bases and 2 bases, there was a span of 5 bases. The CDR3 runs to 11 residues. This chain's CDR3 is CASTFNTEAFF. In DNA, the CDR3 is TGTGCCAGTACCTTTAACACTGAAGCTTTCTTT.

V gene TRBV6-5 combines with J gene TRBJ1-3, with D maybe TRBD1 (6 bases). Trimming took 0 bases from V and 3 from J, leaving 12 bases between them. This CDR3 spans 16 amino acids. Germline V lookup: CDR1 MNHEY, CDR2 SVGAGI. CDR3 sequence reads: CASSYSRDTVGNTIYF. CDR3 DNA sequence: TGTGCCAGCAGTTACTCGAGGGACACGGTTGGAAACACCATATATTTT.

This clonotype is categorized as medium-sized (0.01 to 0.1%). This chain connects TRBV15 to TRBJ1-2; the D is unclear. This CDR3 spans 14 amino acids. Looked up from germline, CDR1 is LNHNV and CDR2 is YYDKDF (reference sequence). The V gene lost 4 bases and the J gene lost 8 bases, with 17 bases spanning the gap. The CDR3 sequence is CATSNQPNPQGYTF. The CDR3 region has the DNA TGTGCCACCAGCAACCAGCCCAACCCTCAAGGCTACACCTTC.

The V call is TRBV6-1, the J call TRBJ2-5, with a possible D match to TRBD2 (6 bases). Trimming took off 3 bases at V and 2 bases at J, with 16 bases between the two ends. This CDR3 has 16 residues. Germline CDR1 is MNHNS and CDR2 is SASEGT. CDR3 nucleotide sequence: TGTGCCAGCAGTGACGGTGTCCGGGGGAATCAAGAGACCCAGTACTTC. Amino acid sequence: CASSDGVRGNQETQYF.

The rearrangement links TRBV3-1 to TRBJ1-2; D might be TRBD1 (5 bases). The CDR3 is 15 residues long. V was pared by 5 bases and J by 4 bases, with 17 bases between. Looked up from germline, CDR1 is LGHDT and CDR2 is YNNKEL (reference sequence). The CDR3 region has the DNA TGTGCCAGCAGCGCCGGGGGGGGTCAGGGCTATGGCTACACCTTC. Its protein is CASSAGGGQGYGYTF.

J is TRBJ2-2 and V is TRBV7-9, with D unresolved. This CDR3 is 13 amino acids long. Deletions cut 1 base from V and 4 bases from J, with 4 bases between. Per the germline V gene, CDR1 is SEHNR and CDR2 is FQNEAQ (reference sequence). The chain's CDR3 is CASSLGFTGELFF. CDR3 coding DNA: TGTGCCAGCAGCTTAGGGTTCACCGGGGAGCTGTTTTTT.

CDR3 residues: CASSGGIQETQYF. In DNA, the CDR3 is TGTGCCAGTAGTGGGGGAATCCAAGAGACCCAGTACTTC. The genes are TRBV19 and TRBJ2-5; D is tentatively TRBD1 or TRBD2 (5 bases each). Between the trimmed V and J ends, which lost 5 bases and 1 base, there was a span of 8 bases. The CDR3 consists of 13 residues. Per germline, CDR1 LNHDA and CDR2 SQIVND (reference sequence).